This TCR beta chain was found in a study of CD8 T cells in ankylosing spondylitis. One entry per CDR3 protein, called by TCRdb with MiXCR from the 5' RACE reads. The profile shows around 480,000 distinct CDR3 sequences, approximately 17% of them singletons. This clonotype was picked up a small number of times. Its specificity is not known. Study-level points and caveats: A TCR beta motif made of about eight highly homologous variants seemed typical of ankylosing spondylitis blood. Some of the motif variants had earlier been found in reactive arthritis patients' fluid and blood.

Losses at the gene ends were 7 bases for V and 2 bases for J; bases not matched to a gene: 4. The CDR3 is 14 amino acids. The TCR sequence derives from a male donor with ankylosing spondylitis. Sequenced input: blood, either unsorted or a sorted T cell fraction (not recorded which). This chain connects TRBV12-3 or TRBV12-4 to TRBJ1-3, with 8 nucleotides matching TRBD1. This CDR3 reads CASTDRGTGNTIYF. Here the CDR3 DNA reads TGTGCCAGCACCGACAGGGGAACTGGAAACACCATATATTTT.